This note documents a single T cell receptor (beta chain) sequence. Method: immunoSEQ multiplex PCR; TCRdb's copy keeps in-frame clones and lacks some. The table lists roughly 120,000 clones, over 75% of them singletons. The data were taken from a study of control samples from healthy donors and cancer patients. Germline assignment: CDR1 MDHEN and CDR2 SYDVKM. The CDR3 length is 17 residues. With 8 bases clipped from V and 0 bases from J, the junction kept 11 bases outside the gene matches. The sequence came from a woman aged 45 to 65 with colorectal cancer. Material: PBMCs. This rearrangement joins TRBV28 to TRBJ1-5, with 9 bases lining up with TRBD1. Here the CDR3 reads CASEPGQGLYSNQPQHF. The CDR3, as DNA: TGTGCCAGCGAACCGGGACAGGGATTGTATAGCAATCAGCCCCAGCATTTT. The whole variable domain, filled in from reference TRBV28 and TRBJ1-5, reads DVKVTQSSRYLVKRTGEKVFLECVQDMDHENMFWYRQDPGLGLRLIYFSYDVKMKEKGDIPEGYSVSREKKERFSLILESASTNQTSMYLCASEPGQGLYSNQPQHFGDGTRLSIL.